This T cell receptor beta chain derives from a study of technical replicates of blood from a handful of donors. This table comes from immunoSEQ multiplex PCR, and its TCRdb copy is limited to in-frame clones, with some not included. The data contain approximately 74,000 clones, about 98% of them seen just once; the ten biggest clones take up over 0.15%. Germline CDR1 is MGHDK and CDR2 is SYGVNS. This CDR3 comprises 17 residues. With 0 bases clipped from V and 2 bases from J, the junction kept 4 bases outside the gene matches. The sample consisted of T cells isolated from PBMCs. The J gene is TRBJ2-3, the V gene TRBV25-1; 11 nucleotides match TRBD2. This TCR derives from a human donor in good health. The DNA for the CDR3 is TGTGCCAGCAGTGAATATATAGCGGGGGGGATCACAGATACGCAGTATTTT. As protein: CASSEYIAGGITDTQYF.